The rows below give T cell receptor beta chains drawn from one sample of a study of cytomegalovirus exposure and HLA in healthy donors. TCRdb's table, derived via immunoSEQ multiplex PCR, lists solely in-frame clones and lacks some. The repertoire includes 100,000 to 150,000 clones, more than 75% of them detected once, and less than 15% sits in the top ten. The sequenced material came from PBMCs. These receptors were taken from an older woman in good health and CMV-seropositive. The CDR3 runs from the conserved cysteine through the conserved F or W. The D gene is left open where the match is weak. A clone size is listed for some rows: how often the clone was seen (once, few, many), or a class if it is expanded.

J gene	V gene	clone size	D gene	CDR3 DNA	CDR3 protein
TRBJ1-2	TRBV25-1	NA	NA	TGTGCCAGCAGGGGTACAGGGCTCTATGGCTACACCTTC	CASRGTGLYGYTF
TRBJ2-3	TRBV7-3	NA	TRBD2	TGTGCCAGCAGCTTACCCGTGGCGGGAGGAGATACGCAGTATTTT	CASSLPVAGGDTQYF
TRBJ2-1	TRBV5-8	NA	TRBD2	TGTGCCAGCAGCTTGAATGGACTAGCGGGAGATACGAAGAACAATGAGCAGTTCTTC	CASSLNGLAGDTKNNEQFF
TRBJ2-5	TRBV29-1	NA	NA	TGCAGCGTTCGGAGGGGTGGGGAGACCCAGTACTTC	CSVRRGGETQYF
TRBJ1-1	TRBV11-2	NA	TRBD1	TGTGCCAGCAACCGGGCAGGGGGAGTGAACACTGAAGCTTTCTTT	CASNRAGGVNTEAFF
TRBJ2-3	TRBV27	once	TRBD2	TGTGCCAGCAGCCTACCGGGGGGGGGCGTAGATACGCAGTATTTT	CASSLPGGGVDTQYF
TRBJ2-5	TRBV4-2	NA	TRBD2	TGTGCCAGCAGCCAAGCGCGGACTAGTGTGGAGACCCAGTACTTC	CASSQARTSVETQYF
TRBJ1-1	TRBV6-1	NA	TRBD1	TGTGCCAGCAGTTCAGGACAGGGGATTACTGAAGCTTTCTTT	CASSSGQGITEAFF
TRBJ2-1	TRBV15	NA	NA	TGTGCCACCAGCAGAGCCGGGGACAACAATGAGCAGTTCTTC	CATSRAGDNNEQFF
TRBJ1-1	TRBV5-1	once	NA	TGCGCCAGCAGCTTTTTATCACCAGGGGAAACTGAAGCTTTCTTT	CASSFLSPGETEAFF
TRBJ2-1	TRBV9	NA	NA	TGTGCCAGCAGCCTCCATCCCCCCAGGCACAATGAGCAGTTCTTC	CASSLHPPRHNEQFF
TRBJ1-5	TRBV19	NA	NA	TGTGCCAGTAGTATGGGCCCTAATCAGCCCCAGCATTTT	CASSMGPNQPQHF
TRBJ2-3	TRBV7-2	once	NA	TGTGCCAGCAGCTTAGTTCAGGCAGATACGCAGTATTTT	CASSLVQADTQYF
TRBJ2-1	TRBV9	NA	TRBD2	TGTGCCAGCAGCGGTAGCGGGAGGGCCCATGAGCAGTTCTTC	CASSGSGRAHEQFF
TRBJ1-2	TRBV7-8	NA	TRBD1	TGTGCCAGCAGCTTAGCCCCCGGGACAGGGAACTATGGCTACACCTTC	CASSLAPGTGNYGYTF
TRBJ1-2	TRBV19	NA	NA	TGTGCCAGTAGAGAGACAGCAAACAACTATGGCTACACCTTC	CASRETANNYGYTF
TRBJ1-3	TRBV27	NA	TRBD1	TGTGCCAGCAGTAGGGACAGACGTTCCTCTGGAAACACCATATATTTT	CASSRDRRSSGNTIYF
TRBJ2-2	TRBV7-6	NA	NA	TGTGCCAGCAGCGTCTACCGGGGCACCGGGGAGCTGTTTTTT	CASSVYRGTGELFF
TRBJ1-2	TRBV6-5	NA	TRBD1	TGTGCCAGCAGTTACTCGGCAGGGGGCAACTATGGCTACACCTTC	CASSYSAGGNYGYTF
TRBJ1-2	TRBV15	once	NA	TGTGCCACCAGCGAGGGCTCTAACTATGGCTACACCTTC	CATSEGSNYGYTF
TRBJ1-4	TRBV7-3	NA	NA	TGTGCCAGCCCGAGGGGGGGGGTTAATGAAAAACTGTTTTTT	CASPRGGVNEKLFF
TRBJ2-1	TRBV5-1	NA	TRBD1	TGCGCCAGCAGCACACAGGGGGCCTCCTACAATGAGCAGTTCTTC	CASSTQGASYNEQFF
TRBJ2-3	TRBV7-9	once	NA	TGTGCCAGCAGCTTAAAGGCCGCGGCGGATACGCAGTATTTT	CASSLKAAADTQYF
TRBJ1-4	TRBV4-3	NA	TRBD1	TGCGCCAGCAGCCAAGGGGACAGGGATCATGAAAAACTGTTTTTT	CASSQGDRDHEKLFF
TRBJ2-3	TRBV7-2	NA	TRBD2	TGTGCCAGCAGCTCGACTAGCAGCGTCACAGATACGCAGTATTTT	CASSSTSSVTDTQYF
TRBJ2-7	TRBV7-2	NA	TRBD2	TGTGCCAGCAGCGATAGCGGGGGGCCCTCCTACGAGCAGTACTTC	CASSDSGGPSYEQYF
TRBJ2-1	TRBV27	NA	NA	TGTGCCAGCAGTTTCTTCAGGGGAAATGAGCAGTTCTTC	CASSFFRGNEQFF
TRBJ1-2	TRBV4-3	NA	TRBD1	TGCGCCAGCAGCCAACTTGACAGGGGCTATGGCTACACCTTC	CASSQLDRGYGYTF
TRBJ2-5	TRBV7-9	NA	NA	TGTGCCAGCAGCCCCGTCGGGGTAGAGACCCAGTACTTC	CASSPVGVETQYF
TRBJ1-5	TRBV5-5	NA	NA	TGTGCCAGCAGCCTCGGGGTGTGGGGGCCCAATCAGCCCCAGCATTTT	CASSLGVWGPNQPQHF